A single sample gave rise to the 17 T cell receptor beta chains below, sequenced in a study of blood T cell repertoires in COVID-19. Libraries were prepared by immunoSEQ multiplex PCR; TCRdb keeps only in-frame clonotypes and omits some of them. The table has approximately 230,000 clones, 75% to 90% seen once. The sequenced material came from peripheral blood. Receptors originate from a man younger than 45 who had recovered from COVID-19.

The gene calls are TRBV6-1 and TRBJ2-7, with 7 bases aligning to TRBD2. This CDR3 comprises 16 residues. The germline V gene has CDR1 MNHNS and CDR2 SASEGT. With 4 bases clipped from V and 2 bases from J, the junction kept 11 bases outside the gene matches. The CDR3 DNA is TGTGCCAGCAGTGGGGGTGGAGGGCGGGAGACCTACGAGCAGTACTTC. Translating it yields CASSGGGGRETYEQYF.

The chain couples TRBV5-6 to TRBJ1-4; D may be TRBD1 (5 bases). V lost 3 bases and J 7 bases, leaving 13 bases between the germline ends. Germline CDR1 reads SGHDT; CDR2 reads YYEEEE. The CDR3 is made up of 14 amino acids. In DNA form, the CDR3 reads TGTGCCAGCAGCTCGGGACTGCTCAGTGAAAAACTGTTTTTT. Translating gives CASSSGLLSEKLFF.

The chain uses TRBV27 and TRBJ1-2; D is undetermined. This CDR3 contains 14 residues. V was cut by 5 bases and J by 8 bases, with 18 bases left in between. Germline V gene sequence: CDR1 MNHEY, CDR2 SMNVEV (reference sequence). The CDR3 reads CASSPLSRENGYTF. The CDR3 coding sequence is TGTGCCAGCAGTCCCCTTAGCCGGGAAAACGGCTACACCTTC.

The V and J genes are TRBV28 and TRBJ2-3; TRBD2 matches 11 bases. With 10 bases clipped from V and 5 bases from J, the junction kept 20 bases outside the gene matches. Germline CDR1 reads MDHEN; CDR2 reads SYDVKM. The CDR3 sequence is 18 residues long. CDR3 loop: CAIHQISIAGGPRDTQYF. The CDR3 bases are TGTGCCATCCATCAAATATCAATAGCGGGGGGGCCTAGAGATACGCAGTATTTT.

CDR3 nucleotides: TGCAGCGCCGGGACAGGGGGCGACGTCACTGAAGCTTTCTTT. Its translation is CSAGTGGDVTEAFF. The chain combines TRBV29-1 with TRBJ1-1; 12 nucleotides agree with TRBD1. Germline CDR1 reads SQVTM; CDR2 reads ANQGSEA. This CDR3 contains 14 residues. Trimming at V came to 7 bases and at J to 4 bases, leaving 7 bases not matched to a gene.

V gene TRBV30 combines with J gene TRBJ1-1; 7 positions match TRBD1. Germline CDR1 is GTSNPN and CDR2 is SVGIG (reference sequence). The length of the CDR3 is 11 residues. J was trimmed by 7 bases and V by 3 bases; bases with no gene match: 2. The DNA of the CDR3 is TGTGCCTGGAGGGGACAGATTGAAGCTTTCTTT. Translated: CAWRGQIEAFF.

As DNA, the CDR3 is TGTGCCAGTAGTAAGGGACAGGGGAAAAACGAGCAGTACTTC. Protein: CASSKGQGKNEQYF. This chain connects TRBV19 to TRBJ2-7; 10 bases fit TRBD1. Trimming cost V 4 bases and J 5 bases; bases outside gene matches: 5. This CDR3 is built from 14 residues. The germline CDR1 and CDR2 sequences are LNHDA and SQIVND (reference sequence).

The V and J genes are TRBV7-2 and TRBJ1-1, with 11 bases lining up with TRBD1. Germline CDR1 is SGHTA and CDR2 is FQGNSA. The V segment lost 5 bases and the J segment 5 bases; nucleotides outside the gene matches: 7. This CDR3 has 15 amino acids. The CDR3 DNA sequence: TGTGCCAGCAGCGCCGCCGGGACAGGGGGTACTGAAGCTTTCTTT. It is translated as CASSAAGTGGTEAFF.

This sequence joins TRBV28 and TRBJ2-7, with 11 positions matching TRBD1. J gave up 3 bases and V 6 bases, and 7 bases lay outside the gene matches. Germline V gene sequence: CDR1 MDHEN, CDR2 SYDVKM. The CDR3 is 15 residues long. The CDR3 here is CASSGQGANFYEQYF. CDR3 in DNA: TGTGCCAGCAGCGGACAGGGGGCTAACTTCTACGAGCAGTACTTC.

This chain links TRBV24-1 with TRBJ2-5; D call uncertain. Trimming took off 3 bases at V and 0 bases at J, with 4 bases between the two ends. The germline CDR1 and CDR2 sequences are KGHDR and SFDVKD. The CDR3 consists of 13 residues. CDR3 amino acids: CATSDADQETQYF. The CDR3 DNA reads as TGTGCCACCAGTGATGCGGACCAAGAGACCCAGTACTTC.

The DNA of the CDR3 is TGCGCCACTCAACGGGGGGTTAGCACAGATACGCAGTATTTT. It codes for CATQRGVSTDTQYF. The rearrangement links TRBV5-1 to TRBJ2-3; 7 bases are a match to TRBD2. Germline V gene lookup returns CDR1 SGHRS and CDR2 YFSETQ. Germline trimming cut 9 bases from V and 0 bases from J; bases unmatched to any gene: 7. The CDR3 is made up of 14 amino acids.

This clone was observed a single time. V gene TRBV19 combines with J gene TRBJ1-6; D is ambiguous. Germline CDR1 LNHDA, CDR2 SQIVND (reference sequence). This CDR3 contains 15 residues. V was pared by 3 bases and J by 5 bases, with 11 bases between. DNA for the CDR3: TGTGCCAGTAGTATCATGGGCGGGGATAATTCACCCCTCCACTTT. This sequence encodes CASSIMGGDNSPLHF.

Remarks on this clone: At one of its ends the junction is not consistent with the germline gene, which may arise from a read error. The rearrangement uses TRBV12-3 or TRBV12-4 and TRBJ2-7; 7 nucleotides align to TRBD1. This CDR3 spans 13 amino acids. CDR3 residues: CASSSRATGTDSF. The CDR3 DNA follows: TGTGCCAGCAGTTCCAGGGCGACCGGGACAGATAGTTTC.

In its sample, this clone was seen once. The gene calls are TRBV10-2 and TRBJ2-7, with D possibly TRBD2 on 6 matching bases. Trimming removed 5 bases at V and 2 bases at J, with 16 bases between. Germline CDR1 reads WSHSY; CDR2 reads SAAADI. This CDR3 region has 15 residues. Here the CDR3 DNA reads TGCGCCAGCAGTCAAACCGGGACGGGGGCCTACGAGCAGTACTTC. Translating it yields CASSQTGTGAYEQYF.

This sequence joins TRBV6-5 and TRBJ2-7, with TRBD1 matching 7 bases. Germline V CDR1 and CDR2: MNHEY, SVGAGI. The V gene end was trimmed by 4 bases and the J gene end by 3 bases; junction bases not matched to a gene: 0. The CDR3 loop spans 12 amino acids. The CDR3 loop is CASSWDSYEQYF. Written as DNA, the CDR3 is TGTGCCAGCAGTTGGGACAGCTACGAGCAGTACTTC.

The chain has TRBV6-5 and TRBJ1-5, with D perhaps matching TRBD1 (6 bases). With 4 bases removed from V and 6 bases from J, the gap between germline ends came to 10 bases. CDR3 length: 13 amino acids. Germline V gives CDR1 MNHEY, CDR2 SVGAGI. The CDR3: CASSLQGSQPQHF. DNA for the CDR3: TGTGCCAGCAGTTTACAGGGTAGTCAGCCCCAGCATTTT.

The CDR3 loop is CASSVTGTGYNEQFF. The CDR3 coding sequence is TGTGCCAGCAGCGTAACCGGGACAGGGTACAATGAGCAGTTCTTC. This chain uses TRBV9 with TRBJ2-1; TRBD1 matches at 9 bases. The CDR3 length is 15 residues. J was trimmed by 4 bases and V by 1 base; bases with no gene match: 3. The germline V gene encodes CDR1 SGDLS and CDR2 YYNGEE.